These 25 T cell receptor beta chains came from one sample sequenced in a study of early T cells in non-severe SARS-CoV-2 infection. TCRdb processed the 5' RACE reads anew with MiXCR; each CDR3 protein has one entry. The sample holds about 69,000 distinct CDR3 sequences, roughly 10% seen once. The sequencing input was whole blood. The receptors were sampled from an adult who was a healthcare worker with PCR-confirmed SARS-CoV-2 infection or an uninfected control (not recorded which).

This clonotype was observed a handful of times. The rearrangement uses TRBV12-3 or TRBV12-4 and TRBJ1-6, with a possible D match to TRBD1 (6 bases). V was shortened by 5 bases and J by 7 bases, with 9 bases between the two germline ends. The CDR3 consists of 13 residues. The CDR3 region is CASSQGQNSPLHF. CDR3 DNA: TGTGCCAGCAGTCAGGGGCAGAATTCACCCCTCCACTTT.

This clonotype was observed many times. The chain is built from TRBV5-6 and TRBJ2-2; tentatively, D is TRBD1 (5 bases). This CDR3 region has 15 residues. From germline, CDR1 is SGHDT and CDR2 YYEEEE. V was pared by 0 bases and J by 1 base, with 7 bases between. The CDR3 here is CASSLVGRNTGELFF. The CDR3, as DNA: TGTGCCAGCAGCTTGGTGGGGCGGAACACCGGGGAGCTGTTTTTT.

This clonotype was observed a few times. This chain connects TRBV20-1 to TRBJ1-1; 11 bases map to TRBD1. CDR1 and CDR2 from the germline V gene are DFQATT and SNEGSKA (reference sequence). The ends lost 2 bases at V and 6 bases at J; junction bases unmatched: 11. The CDR3 covers 16 residues. CDR3 sequence reads: CSARWTGGLSYAEAFF. CDR3 nucleotide sequence: TGCAGTGCTAGATGGACAGGGGGCCTCAGTTACGCTGAAGCTTTCTTT.

This clonotype has ten or more counts. The V gene is TRBV5-4, the J gene TRBJ1-4; no clear D gene. V shed 0 bases and J shed 3 bases, with 9 bases lying between them. The CDR3 loop spans 15 amino acids. Germline V gene lookup returns CDR1 SGHNT and CDR2 YYREEE (reference sequence). In DNA, the CDR3 is TGTGCCAGCAGCTTGGACAGTCTCTCTAATGAAAAACTGTTTTTT. This sequence encodes CASSLDSLSNEKLFF.

The V and J genes are TRBV12-3 or TRBV12-4 and TRBJ1-1, with D hard to call. CDR3 length: 13 residues. Trimming left V 5 bases short and J 5 bases short, with 12 bases between. The chain's CDR3 is CASSPVAWTEAFF. CDR3 coding DNA: TGTGCCAGCAGTCCGGTCGCATGGACTGAAGCTTTCTTT.

This chain joins TRBV12-5 and TRBJ1-5; 8 bases align to TRBD1. Per germline, CDR1 LGHNT and CDR2 FRNRAP. The length of the CDR3 is 18 residues. Trimming at V came to 7 bases and at J to 0 bases, leaving 14 bases not matched to a gene. CDR3 nucleotide sequence: TGTGCTAGTGCTCGCGTAGCGGGACAGGTCATTAGCAATCAGCCCCAGCATTTT. Translated: CASARVAGQVISNQPQHF.

The chain is built from TRBV29-1 and TRBJ2-1; unclear D gene. The V and J ends lost 7 bases and 9 bases respectively, with 13 bases between them. The germline V gene has CDR1 SQVTM and CDR2 ANQGSEA. The CDR3 sequence is 11 residues long. CDR3 in DNA: TGCAGCGCCCCGGAAAGCACTGAGCAGTTCTTC. Its translation is CSAPESTEQFF.

This clonotype was counted only a few times. The gene calls are TRBV7-2 and TRBJ2-7, with D perhaps assigned TRBD1 or TRBD2 (5 bases each). The V gene lost 5 bases and the J gene lost 6 bases, with 11 bases spanning the gap. From germline, CDR1 is SGHTA and CDR2 FQGNSA. This CDR3 is 12 amino acids long. The CDR3 loop reads CASSTGTSEQYF. In nucleotides, the CDR3 is TGTGCCAGCAGCACCGGGACGAGCGAGCAGTACTTC.

In its sample, this clonotype was seen a few times. V gene TRBV7-9 combines with J gene TRBJ1-1; D unresolved. V was pared by 5 bases and J by 7 bases, with 8 bases between. The germline V gene has CDR1 SEHNR and CDR2 FQNEAQ (reference sequence). The CDR3 contains 11 residues. Here the CDR3 reads CASSNGLEAFF. CDR3 bases: TGTGCCAGCAGCAACGGACTTGAAGCTTTCTTT.

This clonotype was recorded at least ten times. The gene calls are TRBV20-1 and TRBJ2-5, with TRBD1 matching over 10 bases. J was trimmed by 1 base and V by 3 bases; bases with no gene match: 5. CDR1 is DFQATT, CDR2 SNEGSKA, per germline (reference sequence). This CDR3 spans 15 amino acids. In DNA, the CDR3 is TGCAGTGCTAGTCGGACAGGGGGGGGCCAAGAGACCCAGTACTTC. It codes for CSASRTGGGQETQYF.

V gene TRBV29-1 combines with J gene TRBJ1-2; 11 bases agree with TRBD1. Germline-derived CDR1 and CDR2 are SQVTM and ANQGSEA. V lost 6 bases and J lost 5; bases outside the gene matches: 5. The CDR3 spans 13 residues. CDR3 nucleotide sequence: TGCAGCGTCAGCAGGGACAGGGGGTATGGCTACACCTTC. This encodes CSVSRDRGYGYTF.

In this sample, this clonotype turned up a few times. The V gene is TRBV20-1, the J gene TRBJ1-5; no definite D call. The CDR3 is 12 amino acids. Germline values: CDR1 DFQATT, CDR2 SNEGSKA (reference sequence). The V end lost 3 bases, the J end lost 5 bases, and 8 bases lay between the germline ends. CDR3 DNA: TGCAGTGCTAGGCTTGGAGATCAGCCCCAGCATTTT. Residues: CSARLGDQPQHF.

The chain joins TRBV7-9 to TRBJ2-5; D unclear. Germline-derived CDR1 and CDR2 are SEHNR and FQNEAQ (reference sequence). V lost 6 bases and J lost 3, with 5 bases in between. The CDR3 has 11 residues. CDR3 in DNA: TGTGCCAGCAGGTTGAAAGAGACCCAGTACTTC. The encoded protein is CASRLKETQYF. Drawing the rest from reference TRBV7-9 and TRBJ2-5, the complete variable domain is DTGVSQNPRHKITKRGQNVTFRCDPISEHNRLYWYRQTLGQGPEFLTYFQNEAQLEKSRLLSDRFSAERPKGSFSTLEIQRTEQGDSAMYLCASRLKETQYFGPGTRLLVL.

This clonotype was observed many times. The gene calls are TRBV5-5 and TRBJ2-3; the D gene is possibly TRBD1 (5 bases). Germline V gene data show CDR1 as SGHKS and CDR2 as YYEKEE (reference sequence). CDR3 size: 12 residues. The V and J ends lost 7 bases and 5 bases respectively, with 11 bases between them. The CDR3 DNA is TGTGCCAGCTCCGCAGGGTTAGATACGCAGTATTTT. Amino acid sequence: CASSAGLDTQYF.

This clonotype showed up just a few times. The chain is built from TRBV28 and TRBJ2-3; 8 bases align to TRBD2. The length of the CDR3 is 20 residues. With V trimmed by 3 bases and J by 0 bases, 17 bases remained unmatched. The germline gives CDR1 MDHEN, CDR2 SYDVKM. As DNA, the CDR3 is TGTGCCAGCAGTTTCATATATCGGAGCGGGAGAACTCCTAGCACAGATACGCAGTATTTT. It yields the protein CASSFIYRSGRTPSTDTQYF.

This clonotype came up a few times. The rearrangement joins TRBV29-1 to TRBJ1-2; no firm D call. The CDR3 length is 13 residues. With 6 bases removed from V and 2 bases from J, the gap between germline ends came to 13 bases. Looked up from germline, CDR1 is SQVTM and CDR2 is ANQGSEA. The CDR3 is CSVAMEENYGYTF. CDR3 DNA: TGCAGCGTCGCAATGGAGGAGAACTATGGCTACACCTTC.

This clonotype was counted many times. This chain joins TRBV14 and TRBJ2-1; tentative D call: TRBD1 (5 bases). The germline gives CDR1 SGHDN, CDR2 FVKESK. The CDR3 has 14 amino acids. The germline V and J ends were trimmed by 1 base and 2 bases, with 6 bases remaining between them. CDR3 nucleotide sequence: TGTGCCAGCAGCCAAGGGGGCCCCTACAATGAGCAGTTCTTC. Its translation is CASSQGGPYNEQFF. The variable domain in full, completed from reference TRBV14 and TRBJ2-1, reads EAGVTQFPSHSVIEKGQTVTLRCDPISGHDNLYWYRRVMGKEIKFLLHFVKESKQDESGMPNNRFLAERTGGTYSTLKVQPAELEDSGVYFCASSQGGPYNEQFFGPGTRLTVL.

This clonotype was seen repeatedly, ten times or more. The V gene is TRBV29-1, the J gene TRBJ1-6; possible D gene TRBD1, 6 bases. In germline, CDR1 is SQVTM, CDR2 ANQGSEA. Trimming shortened V by 6 bases and J by 3 bases, and 15 bases separated the two germline ends. The CDR3 length is 15 residues. The CDR3 nucleotides are TGCAGCGTCAACGGTGAGGACAGCTATAATTCACCCCTCCACTTT. Its protein product is CSVNGEDSYNSPLHF.

This clonotype was seen a handful of times. The rearrangement uses TRBV7-2 and TRBJ2-6, with TRBD1 matching over 8 bases. The length of the CDR3 is 16 residues. With V trimmed by 3 bases and J by 0 bases, 1 base remained unmatched. Germline lookup yields CDR1 SGHTA and CDR2 FQGNSA. For the CDR3, the DNA is TGTGCCAGCAGCTTCGACAGGGGCTCTGGGGCCAACGTCCTGACTTTC. Translating gives CASSFDRGSGANVLTF.

This clonotype was found many times. This chain connects TRBV7-8 to TRBJ1-5, with unresolved D. CDR3 length: 13 residues. V lost 1 base and J lost 7, with 8 bases in between. CDR1 is SGHVS, CDR2 FQNEAQ, per germline. The CDR3, as DNA: TGTGCCAGCAGCTTAGTCCTTCTCCAGCCCCAGCATTTT. Its translation is CASSLVLLQPQHF. The full variable domain, in which reference TRBV7-8 and TRBJ1-5 provide the parts outside the CDR3, is GAGVSQSPRYKVAKRGQDVALRCDPISGHVSLFWYQQALGQGPEFLTYFQNEAQLDKSGLPSDRFFAERPEGSVSTLKIQRTQQEDSAVYLCASSLVLLQPQHFGDGTRLSIL.

This clonotype has ten or more counts. The rearrangement links TRBV12-5 to TRBJ2-1; no firm D call. V was shortened by 3 bases and J by 6 bases, with 6 bases between the two germline ends. The germline V gene encodes CDR1 LGHNT and CDR2 FRNRAP. The CDR3 sequence is 12 residues long. The CDR3 DNA reads TGTGCTAGTGGTTTTGGGTTCAATGAGCAGTTCTTC. Its translation: CASGFGFNEQFF.

This clonotype has a count of ten or more. V gene TRBV7-2 combines with J gene TRBJ2-3, with no clear D. Trimming stripped 3 bases from V and 0 bases from J, with 10 bases between. This CDR3 spans 15 amino acids. The germline CDR1 and CDR2 sequences are SGHTA and FQGNSA. CDR3 region: CASSLSGQSTDTQYF. The CDR3 DNA follows: TGTGCCAGCAGCTTGAGTGGTCAGAGCACAGATACGCAGTATTTT.

This clonotype was seen ten or more times. The chain uses TRBV7-2 and TRBJ2-7; 16 bases are a match to TRBD2. V shed 5 bases and J 2 bases; nucleotides not matched to a gene: 6. Germline loops: CDR1 SGHTA, CDR2 FQGNSA. CDR3 length: 17 amino acids. For the CDR3, the DNA is TGTGCCAGCAGCACGGGACTAGCGGGAGGGACCCCCTACGAGCAGTACTTC. This codes for CASSTGLAGGTPYEQYF.

This clonotype was seen more than once but under ten times. The chain has TRBV2 and TRBJ2-1, with D possibly being TRBD2 (6 bases). The CDR3 covers 17 residues. Germline V CDR1 and CDR2: SNHLY, FYNNEI. V lost 2 bases and J lost 9, with 23 bases in between. The CDR3 loop is CASSEPLEGLAKGEQFF. The CDR3 DNA reads TGTGCCAGCAGTGAACCGTTAGAGGGGCTAGCGAAGGGTGAGCAGTTCTTC.

This clonotype has only a few counts. This rearrangement joins TRBV2 to TRBJ2-7; the D is unclear. The CDR3 length is 14 residues. V shed 6 bases and J shed 0 bases, with 12 bases lying between them. From germline, CDR1 is SNHLY and CDR2 FYNNEI. CDR3: CASRDQGSSYEQYF. In nucleotides, the CDR3 is TGTGCCAGCAGGGACCAAGGAAGCTCCTACGAGCAGTACTTC.